This TCR beta chain was documented in a study of CD8+ T cells in alopecia areata. cDNA reverse transcribed from extracted RNA served as the sequencing template. Data came from immunoSEQ multiplex PCR; TCRdb stores just in-frame clones and leaves some out. Of about 140,000 clones listed, roughly 60% are singletons. This clone is medium-sized within its sample. Per the germline V gene, CDR1 is SGHTA and CDR2 is FQGNSA. Trimming left V 5 bases short and J 5 bases short, with 21 bases between. The CDR3 is 16 amino acids. The clonotype originates from a human donor in good health. This rearrangement joins TRBV7-2 to TRBJ2-5; tentative D call: TRBD2 (5 bases). The specimen sequenced was CD4+ T cells sorted from blood. The CDR3: CASSPSRAAGIETQYF. The CDR3 DNA reads as TGTGCCAGCAGCCCCTCCCGAGCGGCGGGTATTGAGACCCAGTACTTC.